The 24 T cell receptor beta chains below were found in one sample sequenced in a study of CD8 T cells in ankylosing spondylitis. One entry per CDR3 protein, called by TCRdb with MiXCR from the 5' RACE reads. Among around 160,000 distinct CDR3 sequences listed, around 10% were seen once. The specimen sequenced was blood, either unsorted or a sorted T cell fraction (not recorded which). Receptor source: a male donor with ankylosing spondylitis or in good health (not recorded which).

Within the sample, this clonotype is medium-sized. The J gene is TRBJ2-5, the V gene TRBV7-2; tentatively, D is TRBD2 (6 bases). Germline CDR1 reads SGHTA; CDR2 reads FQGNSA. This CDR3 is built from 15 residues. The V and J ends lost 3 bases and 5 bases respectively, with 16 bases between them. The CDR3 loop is CASSFQLGGQETQYF. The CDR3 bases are TGTGCCAGCAGCTTTCAGCTCGGGGGTCAGGAGACCCAGTACTTC.

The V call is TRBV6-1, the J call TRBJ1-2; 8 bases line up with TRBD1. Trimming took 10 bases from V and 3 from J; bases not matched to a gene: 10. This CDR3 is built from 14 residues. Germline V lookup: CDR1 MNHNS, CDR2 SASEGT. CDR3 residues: CATKQGAWDYGYTF. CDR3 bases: TGTGCCACCAAGCAGGGGGCTTGGGACTATGGCTACACCTTC.

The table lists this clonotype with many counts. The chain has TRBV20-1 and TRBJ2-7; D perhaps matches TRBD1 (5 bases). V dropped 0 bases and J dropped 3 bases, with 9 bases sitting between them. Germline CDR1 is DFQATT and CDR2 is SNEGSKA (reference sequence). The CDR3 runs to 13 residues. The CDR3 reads CSARDDSRYEQYF. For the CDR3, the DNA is TGCAGTGCTAGAGACGACAGCCGCTACGAGCAGTACTTC.

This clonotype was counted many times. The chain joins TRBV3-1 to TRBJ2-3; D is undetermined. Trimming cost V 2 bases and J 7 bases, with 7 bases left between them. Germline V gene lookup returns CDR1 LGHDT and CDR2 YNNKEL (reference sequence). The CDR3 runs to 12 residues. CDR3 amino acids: CASSQNEHTQYF. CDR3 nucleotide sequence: TGTGCCAGCAGCCAAAATGAGCATACGCAGTATTTT.

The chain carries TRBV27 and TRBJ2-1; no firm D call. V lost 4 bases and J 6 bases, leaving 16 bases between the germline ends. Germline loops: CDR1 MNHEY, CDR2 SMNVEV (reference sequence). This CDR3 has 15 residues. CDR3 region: CASSSPRGGINEQFF. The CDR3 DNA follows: TGTGCCAGCAGTTCCCCACGAGGCGGAATCAATGAGCAGTTCTTC.

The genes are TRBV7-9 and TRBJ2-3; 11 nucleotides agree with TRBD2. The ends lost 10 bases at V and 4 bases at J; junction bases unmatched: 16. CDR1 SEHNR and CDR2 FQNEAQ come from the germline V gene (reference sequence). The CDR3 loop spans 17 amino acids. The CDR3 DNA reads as TGTGCCACCCTCAGCTTTCTAGCGGGGGGTTTGGCAGATACGCAGTATTTT. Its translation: CATLSFLAGGLADTQYF.

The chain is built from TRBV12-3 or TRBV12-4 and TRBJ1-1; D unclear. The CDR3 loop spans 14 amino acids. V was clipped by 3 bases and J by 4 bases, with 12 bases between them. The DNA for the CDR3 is TGTGCCAGCAGTTTGAAGGAGTTCAGCACTGAAGCTTTCTTT. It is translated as CASSLKEFSTEAFF.

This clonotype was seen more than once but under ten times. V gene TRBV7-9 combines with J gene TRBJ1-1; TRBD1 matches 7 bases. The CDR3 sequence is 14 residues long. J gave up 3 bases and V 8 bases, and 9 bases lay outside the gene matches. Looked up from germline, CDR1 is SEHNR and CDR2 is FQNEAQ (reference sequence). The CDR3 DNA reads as TGTGCCAGCGGCAAATGGACAGGCTACACTGAAGCTTTCTTT. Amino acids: CASGKWTGYTEAFF.

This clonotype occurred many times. CDR3 nucleotide sequence: TGTGCCAGCTCACCACCCGACAGGGGGCCCGACACCGGGGAGCTGTTTTTT. Its translation is CASSPPDRGPDTGELFF. The J gene is TRBJ2-2, the V gene TRBV18, with 10 bases lining up with TRBD1. The CDR3 length is 17 residues. CDR1 KGHSH and CDR2 LQKENI come from the germline V gene. The V and J ends lost 0 bases and 3 bases, in that order; junction bases with no gene match: 4.

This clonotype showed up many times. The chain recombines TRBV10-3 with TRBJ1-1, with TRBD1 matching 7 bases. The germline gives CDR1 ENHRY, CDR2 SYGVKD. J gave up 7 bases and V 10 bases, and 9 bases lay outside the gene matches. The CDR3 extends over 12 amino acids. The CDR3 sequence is CATQGGDFEAFF. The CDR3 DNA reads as TGTGCCACCCAGGGGGGAGACTTTGAAGCTTTCTTT.

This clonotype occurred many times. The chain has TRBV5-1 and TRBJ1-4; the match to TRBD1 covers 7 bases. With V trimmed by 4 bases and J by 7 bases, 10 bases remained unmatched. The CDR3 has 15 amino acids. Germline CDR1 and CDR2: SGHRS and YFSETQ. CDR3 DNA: TGCGCCAGCAGCCGACAGGGAGAGTCGCGTGAAAAACTGTTTTTT. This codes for CASSRQGESREKLFF. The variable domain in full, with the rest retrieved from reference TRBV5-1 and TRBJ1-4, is KAGVTQTPRYLIKTRGQQVTLSCSPISGHRSVSWYQQTPGQGLQFLFEYFSETQRNKGNFPGRFSGRQFSNSRSEMNVSTLELGDSALYLCASSRQGESREKLFFGSGTQLSVL.

The CDR3 DNA follows: TGTGCCAGCAGTCTGAACGATCTCGTGTCGAACACTGAAGCTTTCTTT. It encodes CASSLNDLVSNTEAFF. The chain is built from TRBV28 and TRBJ1-1, with D hard to call. The CDR3 contains 16 residues. V was trimmed by 5 bases and J by 1 base, leaving 17 bases between them. Per germline, CDR1 MDHEN and CDR2 SYDVKM.

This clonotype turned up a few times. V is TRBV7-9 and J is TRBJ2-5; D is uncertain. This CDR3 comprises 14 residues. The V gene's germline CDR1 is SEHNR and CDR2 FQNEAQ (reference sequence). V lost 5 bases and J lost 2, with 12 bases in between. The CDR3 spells CASSRPTPQETQYF. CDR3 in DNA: TGTGCCAGCAGCCGCCCCACCCCGCAAGAGACCCAGTACTTC.

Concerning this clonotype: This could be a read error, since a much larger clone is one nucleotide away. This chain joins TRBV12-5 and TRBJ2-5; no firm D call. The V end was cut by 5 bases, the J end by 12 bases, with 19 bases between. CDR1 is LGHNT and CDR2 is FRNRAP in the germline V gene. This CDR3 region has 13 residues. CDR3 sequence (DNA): TGTGCTAGTGGTCTACAAAATGAGCCTCAGGAGTACTTC. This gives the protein CASGLQNEPQEYF.

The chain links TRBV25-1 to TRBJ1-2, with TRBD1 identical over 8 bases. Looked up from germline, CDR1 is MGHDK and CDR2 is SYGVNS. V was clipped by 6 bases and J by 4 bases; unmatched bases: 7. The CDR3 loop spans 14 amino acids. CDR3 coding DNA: TGTGCCAGCAGCCCGACAGGGGTGGGCTATGGCTACACCTTC. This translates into CASSPTGVGYGYTF.

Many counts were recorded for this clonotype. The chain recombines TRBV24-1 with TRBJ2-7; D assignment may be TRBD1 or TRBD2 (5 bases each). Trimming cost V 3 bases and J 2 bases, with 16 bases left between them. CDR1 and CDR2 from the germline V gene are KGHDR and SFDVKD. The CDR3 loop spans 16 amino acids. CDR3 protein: CATSDPMGDQPYEQYF. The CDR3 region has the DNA TGTGCCACCAGTGATCCCATGGGGGACCAACCCTACGAGCAGTACTTC.

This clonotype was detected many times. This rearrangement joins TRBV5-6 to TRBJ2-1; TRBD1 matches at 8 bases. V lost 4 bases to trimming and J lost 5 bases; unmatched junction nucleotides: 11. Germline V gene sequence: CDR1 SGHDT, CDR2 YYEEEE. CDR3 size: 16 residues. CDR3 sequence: CASSVTRTGKNNEQFF. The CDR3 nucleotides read TGTGCCAGCAGCGTAACCCGGACAGGGAAGAACAATGAGCAGTTCTTC.

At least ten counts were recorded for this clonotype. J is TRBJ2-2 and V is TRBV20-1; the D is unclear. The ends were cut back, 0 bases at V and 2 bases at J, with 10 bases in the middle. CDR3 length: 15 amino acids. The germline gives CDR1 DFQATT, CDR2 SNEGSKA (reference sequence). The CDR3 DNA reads TGCAGTGCTAGAGATCAGAACAGAAACACCGGGGAGCTGTTTTTT. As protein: CSARDQNRNTGELFF.

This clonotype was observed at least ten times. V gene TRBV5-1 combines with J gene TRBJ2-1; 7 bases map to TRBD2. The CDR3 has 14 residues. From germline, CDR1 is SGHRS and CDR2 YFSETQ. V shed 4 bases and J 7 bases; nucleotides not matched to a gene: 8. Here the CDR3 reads CASSRELAKNEQFF. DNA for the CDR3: TGCGCCAGCAGCAGGGAACTAGCGAAAAATGAGCAGTTCTTC.

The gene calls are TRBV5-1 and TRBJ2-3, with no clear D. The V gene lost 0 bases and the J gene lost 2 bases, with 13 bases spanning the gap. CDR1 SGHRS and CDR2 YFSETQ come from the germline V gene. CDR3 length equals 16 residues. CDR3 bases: TGCGCCAGCAGCTTGGACACCCGGACGCACACAGATACGCAGTATTTT. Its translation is CASSLDTRTHTDTQYF.

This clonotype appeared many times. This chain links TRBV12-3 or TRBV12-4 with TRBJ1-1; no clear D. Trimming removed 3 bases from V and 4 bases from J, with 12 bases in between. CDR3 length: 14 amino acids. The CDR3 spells CASSFHREGTEAFF. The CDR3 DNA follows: TGTGCCAGCAGTTTTCACCGGGAAGGCACTGAAGCTTTCTTT.

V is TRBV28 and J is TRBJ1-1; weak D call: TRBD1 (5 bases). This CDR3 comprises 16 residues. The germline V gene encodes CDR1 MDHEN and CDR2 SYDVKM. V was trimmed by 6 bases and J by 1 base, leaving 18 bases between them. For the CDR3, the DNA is TGTGCCAGCAGCCCAGACCCCGGGGACGGGAACACTGAAGCTTTCTTT. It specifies CASSPDPGDGNTEAFF.

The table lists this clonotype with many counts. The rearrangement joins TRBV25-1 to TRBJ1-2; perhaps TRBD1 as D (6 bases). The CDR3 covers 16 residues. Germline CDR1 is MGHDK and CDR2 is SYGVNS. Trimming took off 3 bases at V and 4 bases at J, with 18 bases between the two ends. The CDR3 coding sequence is TGTGCCAGCAGTGATCCTGGAGCAGGGGATACCTATGGCTACACCTTC. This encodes CASSDPGAGDTYGYTF.

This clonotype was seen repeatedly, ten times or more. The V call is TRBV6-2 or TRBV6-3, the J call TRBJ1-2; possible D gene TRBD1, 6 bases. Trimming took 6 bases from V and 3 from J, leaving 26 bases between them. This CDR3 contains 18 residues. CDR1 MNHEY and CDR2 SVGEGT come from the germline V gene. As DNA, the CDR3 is TGTGCCAGCAGACCGCCGGGACAAGCCCTGTCCACCGACTATGGCTACACCTTC. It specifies CASRPPGQALSTDYGYTF.